This T cell receptor (beta chain) was profiled in a study of neurological immune-mediated disorders. Trimming took 1 base from V and 3 from J, leaving 9 bases between them. Germline V gives CDR1 SGHRS, CDR2 YFSETQ. The CDR3 covers 14 residues. This clonotype has at least ten counts. Antigen unknown. Study-wide results and limits: In HTLV-1-associated myelopathy, TCR clonal expansion was greatest, whereas multiple sclerosis had the least, falling below healthy controls.

TCRdb recomputed calls from the 5' RACE reads with MiXCR, one row per CDR3 protein. The sample contains some 24,000 distinct CDR3 sequences, about an eighth of which appear only once. Material: PBMCs. The chain joins TRBV5-1 to TRBJ2-3; D gene unclear. The TCR comes from a woman aged 35 to 49 with HTLV-1-associated myelopathy (HAM/TSP). CDR3 loop: CASSLWGLTDTQYF. The DNA of the CDR3 is TGCGCCAGCAGCTTGTGGGGATTGACAGATACGCAGTATTTT.